These 9 T cell receptor beta chains came from one sample sequenced in a study of blood T cell repertoires in COVID-19. Profiling relied on immunoSEQ multiplex PCR, and the TCRdb table lists in-frame clones only, not all of them. The repertoire holds more than 120,000 clones, with about 85% as singletons. Source material: peripheral blood. Receptor source: a human donor with acute or convalescent COVID-19. The donor label of this sample is uncertain.

J is TRBJ1-1 and V is TRBV5-6; weak D call: TRBD1 (5 bases). Germline CDR1 is SGHDT and CDR2 is YYEEEE. Trimming removed 4 bases from V and 2 bases from J, with 12 bases in between. The CDR3 covers 14 residues. The CDR3: CASSPYDSNTEAFF. As DNA, the CDR3 is TGTGCCAGCAGCCCCTACGACAGTAACACTGAAGCTTTCTTT.

The chain employs TRBV5-1 and TRBJ1-5, with 10 bases that match TRBD1. V shed 4 bases, J shed 3 bases, and the junction held 4 bases outside the gene matches. The CDR3 loop spans 15 amino acids. Germline V CDR1 and CDR2: SGHRS, YFSETQ. The CDR3 bases are TGCGCCAGCAGCGTGGGACAGGGGAACAATCAGCCCCAGCATTTT. It codes for CASSVGQGNNQPQHF.

This chain uses TRBV28 with TRBJ1-4, with D tentatively TRBD1 (6 bases). CDR3 length: 15 amino acids. V lost 5 bases and J 8 bases, leaving 18 bases between the germline ends. CDR1 and CDR2 from the germline V gene are MDHEN and SYDVKM. CDR3 coding DNA: TGTGCCAGCAGTCCCAGACTAGGGAGGGGGGAAAAACTGTTTTTT. Residues: CASSPRLGRGEKLFF.

This clone was seen more than once but under ten times. The chain links TRBV2 to TRBJ1-2; TRBD1 might be the D (6 bases). There are 14 residues in the CDR3. Germline CDR1 SNHLY, CDR2 FYNNEI. V was cut by 6 bases and J by 5 bases, with 16 bases left in between. CDR3 region: CASSRDIGTYGYTF. The CDR3 DNA follows: TGTGCCAGCAGCCGGGACATTGGAACTTATGGCTACACCTTC.

V usage is TRBV5-1 and J usage is TRBJ1-2, with D unresolved. Germline values: CDR1 SGHRS, CDR2 YFSETQ. The CDR3 consists of 12 residues. V lost 4 bases and J lost 0, with 4 bases in between. In nucleotides, the CDR3 is TGCGCCAGCAGCCCTACTAACTATGGCTACACCTTC. Residues: CASSPTNYGYTF.

The chain employs TRBV5-6 and TRBJ1-1; D remains ambiguous. V was clipped by 0 bases and J by 2 bases, with 11 bases between them. The CDR3 runs to 15 residues. Germline V lookup: CDR1 SGHDT, CDR2 YYEEEE. As DNA, the CDR3 is TGTGCCAGCAGCTTGGTGTCACATTACAACACTGAAGCTTTCTTT. Protein sequence: CASSLVSHYNTEAFF. The variable domain in full, completed from reference TRBV5-6 and TRBJ1-1, reads DAGVTQSPTHLIKTRGQQVTLRCSPKSGHDTVSWYQQALGQGPQFIFQYYEEEERQRGNFPDRFSGHQFPNYSSELNVNALLLGDSALYLCASSLVSHYNTEAFFGQGTRLTVV.

This rearrangement joins TRBV18 to TRBJ2-1; no clear D. The CDR3 contains 14 residues. V lost 4 bases, J lost 1 base, and 8 bases lay in between. CDR1 and CDR2 from the germline V gene are KGHSH and LQKENI. CDR3 nucleotides: TGTGCCAGCTCACTTAGAGATTCCTACAATGAGCAGTTCTTC. Translation: CASSLRDSYNEQFF.

V gene TRBV5-4 combines with J gene TRBJ2-5; 10 bases are a match to TRBD1. Losses at the gene ends were 6 bases for V and 4 bases for J; bases not matched to a gene: 9. The length of the CDR3 is 15 residues. The germline gives CDR1 SGHNT, CDR2 YYREEE (reference sequence). Here the CDR3 reads CASTFGQGGGETQYF. As DNA, the CDR3 is TGTGCCAGCACCTTCGGACAGGGGGGTGGAGAGACCCAGTACTTC.

There are a few counts of this clone. J is TRBJ1-5 and V is TRBV7-2, with no clear D. Germline values: CDR1 SGHTA, CDR2 FQGNSA. The CDR3 length is 14 residues. The V and J ends lost 5 bases and 10 bases respectively, with 18 bases between them. CDR3 DNA sequence: TGTGCCAGCAGCCTCAATGATGCGATTCAACCCCAGCATTTT. It is translated as CASSLNDAIQPQHF.